These 3 T cell receptor beta chains came from one sample sequenced in a study of OX40 agonist ivuxolimab in advanced cancers. Repertoires were generated with immunoSEQ multiplex PCR, while TCRdb's copy carries only in-frame clones and drops some. The repertoire holds 74,000 or so clones, with roughly 90% as singletons. The sample here was CD4+ or CD8+ T cells sorted from blood, taken in a trial of the OX40 agonist ivuxolimab. These receptors were collected from an adult with an advanced solid tumor such as melanoma, head and neck, liver or kidney cancer.

The chain carries TRBV20-1 and TRBJ2-7; maybe TRBD1 (5 bases). The CDR3 runs 11 residues. Trimming cost V 6 bases and J 3 bases, with 9 bases left between them. Germline V CDR1 and CDR2: DFQATT, SNEGSKA (reference sequence). The CDR3 coding sequence is TGCAGTGCCTCGGACAACTACGAGCAGTACTTC. This codes for CSASDNYEQYF.

This clone was counted once. The chain couples TRBV5-1 to TRBJ1-1; no clear D. This CDR3 is built from 14 residues. Germline assignment: CDR1 SGHRS and CDR2 YFSETQ. Between the trimmed V and J ends, which lost 0 bases and 1 base, there was a span of 7 bases. In DNA form, the CDR3 reads TGCGCCAGCAGCTTGGTTTCCACGAACACTGAAGCTTTCTTT. This codes for CASSLVSTNTEAFF.

CDR3 in amino acids: CASSAPTGGRSPLHF. The CDR3 nucleotides read TGTGCCAGCAGTGCCCCTACAGGGGGCAGATCACCCCTCCACTTT. The rearrangement uses TRBV2 and TRBJ1-6, with 9 bases aligning to TRBD1. There are 15 residues in the CDR3. After removal of 4 bases from V and 10 bases from J, the junction contained 8 bases not matched to a gene. Germline assignment: CDR1 SNHLY and CDR2 FYNNEI.